This TCR beta chain originates from a study of T cells after yellow fever vaccination. On this clonotype itself: The antigen remains undetermined.

General study findings and limits: Peak timing came faster in the weaker secondary response, day 5 versus 15.

TCRdb used MiXCR to reprocess the 5' RACE reads, holding one entry per CDR3 protein. The sample comprises some 550,000 distinct CDR3 sequences, approximately 21% of which are singletons, and roughly an eighth rests with the top ten. This CDR3 has 15 amino acids. CDR1 LNHDA and CDR2 SQIVND come from the germline V gene (reference sequence). The ends lost 4 bases at V and 2 bases at J; junction bases unmatched: 6. This chain uses TRBV19 with TRBJ2-3; 7 nucleotides line up with TRBD2. This receptor was identified in a man aged 30 to 39 who received the YFV17D yellow fever vaccine. Source: PBMCs, taken 15 days after the yellow fever booster vaccination. The CDR3 spells CASSTTSDPTDTQYF. DNA for the CDR3: TGTGCCAGTAGTACCACTAGCGATCCCACAGATACGCAGTATTTT. Full variable domain (rest looked up from reference TRBV19 and TRBJ2-3): DGGITQSPKYLFRKEGQNVTLSCEQNLNHDAMYWYRQDPGQGLRLIYYSQIVNDFQKGDIAEGYSVSREKKESFPLTVTSAQKNPTAFYLCASSTTSDPTDTQYFGPGTRLTVL.